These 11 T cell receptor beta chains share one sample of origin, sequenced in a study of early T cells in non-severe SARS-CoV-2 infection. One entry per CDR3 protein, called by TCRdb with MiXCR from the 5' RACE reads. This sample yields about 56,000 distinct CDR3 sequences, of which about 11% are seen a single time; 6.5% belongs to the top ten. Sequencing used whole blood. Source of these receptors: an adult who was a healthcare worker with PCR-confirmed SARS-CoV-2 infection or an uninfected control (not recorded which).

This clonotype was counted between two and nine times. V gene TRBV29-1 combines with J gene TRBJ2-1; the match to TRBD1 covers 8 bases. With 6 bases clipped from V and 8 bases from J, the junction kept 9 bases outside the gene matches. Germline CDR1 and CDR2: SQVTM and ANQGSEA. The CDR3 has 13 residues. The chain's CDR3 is CSVRTGLVDEQFF. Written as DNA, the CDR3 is TGCAGCGTCCGGACAGGGTTGGTCGATGAGCAGTTCTTC.

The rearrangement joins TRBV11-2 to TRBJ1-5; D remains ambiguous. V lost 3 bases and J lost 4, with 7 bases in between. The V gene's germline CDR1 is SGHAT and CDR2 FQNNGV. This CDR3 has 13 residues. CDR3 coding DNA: TGTGCCAGCAGCTTCGGAAGGAATCAGCCCCAGCATTTT. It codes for CASSFGRNQPQHF. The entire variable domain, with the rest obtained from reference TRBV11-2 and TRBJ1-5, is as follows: EAGVAQSPRYKIIEKRQSVAFWCNPISGHATLYWYQQILGQGPKLLIQFQNNGVVDDSQLPKDRFSAERLKGVDSTLKIQPAKLEDSAVYLCASSFGRNQPQHFGDGTRLSIL.

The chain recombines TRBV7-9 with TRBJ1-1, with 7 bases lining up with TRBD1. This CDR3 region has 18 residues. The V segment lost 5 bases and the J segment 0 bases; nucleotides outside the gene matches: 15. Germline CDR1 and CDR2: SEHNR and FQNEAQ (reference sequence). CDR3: CASSPHRGGRELNTEAFF. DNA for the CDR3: TGTGCCAGCAGCCCTCACAGGGGAGGGAGGGAATTGAACACTGAAGCTTTCTTT.

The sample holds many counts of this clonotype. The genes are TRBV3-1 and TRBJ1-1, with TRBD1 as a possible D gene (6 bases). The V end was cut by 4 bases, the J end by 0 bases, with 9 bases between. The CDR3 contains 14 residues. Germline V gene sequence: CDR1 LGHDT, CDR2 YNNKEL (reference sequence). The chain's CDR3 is CASSPWTVNTEAFF. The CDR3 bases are TGTGCCAGCAGCCCCTGGACAGTGAACACTGAAGCTTTCTTT.

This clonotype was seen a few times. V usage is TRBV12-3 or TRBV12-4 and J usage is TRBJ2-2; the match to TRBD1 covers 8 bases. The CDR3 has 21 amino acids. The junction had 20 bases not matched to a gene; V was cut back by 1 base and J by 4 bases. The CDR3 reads CASSLVAADRVRVGLTGELFF. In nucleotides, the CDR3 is TGTGCCAGCAGTTTAGTCGCTGCGGACAGGGTCCGTGTCGGGCTCACCGGGGAGCTGTTTTTT.

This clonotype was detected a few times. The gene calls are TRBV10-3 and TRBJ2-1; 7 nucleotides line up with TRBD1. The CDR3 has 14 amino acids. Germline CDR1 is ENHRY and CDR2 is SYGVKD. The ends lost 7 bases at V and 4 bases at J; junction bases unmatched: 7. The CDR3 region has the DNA TGTGCCATCACGTCGGGGACAGAGTACAATGAGCAGTTCTTC. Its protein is CAITSGTEYNEQFF.

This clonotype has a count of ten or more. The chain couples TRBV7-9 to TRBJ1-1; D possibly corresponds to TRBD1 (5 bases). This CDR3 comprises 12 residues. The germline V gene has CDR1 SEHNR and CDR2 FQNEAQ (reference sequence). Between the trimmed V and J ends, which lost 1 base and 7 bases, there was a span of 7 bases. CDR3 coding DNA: TGTGCCAGCAGCTTAGTGGGGGGTGAAGCTTTCTTT. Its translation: CASSLVGGEAFF.

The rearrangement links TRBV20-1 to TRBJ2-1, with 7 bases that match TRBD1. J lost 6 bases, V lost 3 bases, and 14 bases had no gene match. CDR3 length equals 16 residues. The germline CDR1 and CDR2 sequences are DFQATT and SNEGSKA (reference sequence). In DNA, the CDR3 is TGCAGTGCTAGTAGGGGACAGATCTCCCCTTTCAATGAGCAGTTCTTC. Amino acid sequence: CSASRGQISPFNEQFF.

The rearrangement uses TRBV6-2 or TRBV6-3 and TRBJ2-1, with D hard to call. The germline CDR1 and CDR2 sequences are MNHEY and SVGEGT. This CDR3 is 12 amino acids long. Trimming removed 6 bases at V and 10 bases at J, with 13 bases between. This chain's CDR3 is CASSLSQREQFF. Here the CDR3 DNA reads TGTGCCAGCAGCTTGTCTCAAAGGGAGCAGTTCTTC.

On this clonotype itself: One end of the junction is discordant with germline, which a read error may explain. CDR3 in amino acids: CASSVVTGGVGAHF. CDR3 sequence (DNA): TGTGCCAGCAGCGTCGTGACAGGGGGCGTAGGCGCCCACTTC. The chain has TRBV11-2 and TRBJ2-5; 10 positions agree with TRBD1. Germline CDR1 is SGHAT and CDR2 is FQNNGV. The CDR3 has 14 residues.

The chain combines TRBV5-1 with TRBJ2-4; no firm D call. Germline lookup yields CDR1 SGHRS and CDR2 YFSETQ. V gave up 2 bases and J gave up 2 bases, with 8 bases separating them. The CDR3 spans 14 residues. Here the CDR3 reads CASSFGLTKNIQYF. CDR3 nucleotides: TGCGCCAGCAGCTTCGGCTTAACCAAAAACATTCAGTACTTC.